This is a list of T cell receptor beta chains from one sample in a study of T cell responses to AZD1222 COVID-19 vaccine. Produced via immunoSEQ multiplex PCR; TCRdb's table is partial and in-frame only. The table records 150,000 to 200,000 clones, approximately 89% of them present only once. The specimen was peripheral blood, collected 28 days after the second AZD1222 dose. The receptors here all came from an adult who received the AZD1222 COVID-19 vaccine. CDR3s include the opening cysteine and the closing phenylalanine or tryptophan. The order of the fields is clone size, D gene, V gene, J gene, CDR3 DNA, CDR3 protein. A D gene is named only where the DNA matches it firmly. Part of the rows lack a size; the others show once, few, many or a class for expanded clones.

-	-	TRBV14	TRBJ1-6	TGTGCCAGCAGCCAAGATGGACGGGCTAATTCACCCCTCCACTTT	CASSQDGRANSPLHF
-	TRBD1	TRBV6-1	TRBJ1-2	TGTGCCAGCAGTGGGGCTTACAGGGGAAGAGTTGACTATGGCTACACCTTC	CASSGAYRGRVDYGYTF
once	-	TRBV4-2	TRBJ2-1	TGTGCCAGCAGCCAAGGATTCGCCTTATACAATGAGCAGTTCTTC	CASSQGFALYNEQFF
-	TRBD1	TRBV5-1	TRBJ1-1	TGCGCCAGCAGCTCGTGGACAGGGGAACAAGCTTTCTTT	CASSSWTGEQAFF
-	-	TRBV5-1	TRBJ2-2	TGCGCCAGCAGCGTGGAGGTTATCCGTTGGTCCGGGGAGCTGTTTTTT	CASSVEVIRWSGELFF
-	-	TRBV27	TRBJ2-1	TGTGCCAGCAGTCCAGGCACAACCGGGGACAATGAGCAGTTCTTC	CASSPGTTGDNEQFF
once	-	TRBV7-3	TRBJ1-2	TGTGCCAGCAGCGGACAGACTAACTATGGCTACACCTTC	CASSGQTNYGYTF
-	-	TRBV7-9	TRBJ1-4	TGTGCCAGCAGCCAGAGGGGAGGATTCGCAACTAATGAAAAACTGTTTTTT	CASSQRGGFATNEKLFF
-	TRBD1	TRBV24-1	TRBJ2-3	TGTGCCACCAGTGATTCCCGGACAGGGGGAGATACGCAGTATTTT	CATSDSRTGGDTQYF
-	-	TRBV2	TRBJ1-2	TGTGCCAGCAGTGAAGGGACAGTTCCCGCCTATGGCTACACCTTC	CASSEGTVPAYGYTF
-	-	TRBV7-3	TRBJ1-1	TGTGCCAGCAGCTTAGGGAAAGCAAGGGACACTGAAGCTTTCTTT	CASSLGKARDTEAFF
-	-	TRBV27	TRBJ1-6	TGTGCCAGCAGTTTCTTACCCGGGGCATATAATTCACCCCTCCACTTT	CASSFLPGAYNSPLHF
-	TRBD1	TRBV5-1	TRBJ1-3	TGCGCCAGCAGCTTGTCGGGACAGAGTATTGGAAACACCATATATTTT	CASSLSGQSIGNTIYF
-	TRBD2	TRBV7-8	TRBJ2-7	TGTGCCAGCAGCTTAGCGGGAATAGCGGGGGGTCACGAGCAGTACTTC	CASSLAGIAGGHEQYF
once	TRBD1	TRBV6-1	TRBJ2-1	TGTGCCAGCAGGGAACTCGCAGGGGGCCCCTACAATGAGCAGTTCTTC	CASRELAGGPYNEQFF
-	-	TRBV5-5	TRBJ2-5	TGTGCCAGCAGCTTGGGCGACGGGGGCCAAGAGACCCAGTACTTC	CASSLGDGGQETQYF
-	-	TRBV28	TRBJ1-2	TGTGCCAGCGAGCGCGGGGGCGCAGGTGGCTACACCTTC	CASERGGAGGYTF
-	TRBD2	TRBV11-2	TRBJ2-1	TGTGCCAGCAGTACTAGCGGGACAAACTCCTACAATGAGCAGTTCTTC	CASSTSGTNSYNEQFF
-	-	TRBV7-8	TRBJ2-7	TGTGCCAGCAGCTACCTAGGACAGATCTACGAGCAGTACTTC	CASSYLGQIYEQYF
-	-	TRBV19	TRBJ1-1	TGTGCCAGTACCTCGAGGGCCAACACTGAAGCTTTCTTT	CASTSRANTEAFF
-	-	TRBV6-2/TRBV6-3	TRBJ1-1	TGTGCCAGCAGTCGACCCGGGGAGCGTAGATTAACTGAAGCTTTCTTT	CASSRPGERRLTEAFF
-	TRBD1	TRBV9	TRBJ2-7	TGTGCCAGCAGCCCCGGACAGGGTCGTGCCGAGCAGTACTTC	CASSPGQGRAEQYF
-	-	TRBV15	TRBJ1-2	TGTGCCACCAGCAGAGAAAATCCCCGCTATGGCTACACCTTC	CATSRENPRYGYTF
-	TRBD1	TRBV5-6	TRBJ1-1	TGTGCCAGCAGCGGAAACACAGGGGGAGGGACTGAAGCTTTCTTT	CASSGNTGGGTEAFF
-	-	TRBV2	TRBJ2-7	TGTGCCAGTTCGGCCCCGACTTACGAGCAGTACTTC	CASSAPTYEQYF
-	-	TRBV9	TRBJ1-1	TGTGCCAGCAGCGGTAAAGCGAGTTCCAACACTGAAGCTTTCTTT	CASSGKASSNTEAFF
-	TRBD2	TRBV5-1	TRBJ2-5	TGCGGAACAAGAAATGGCGGGAGAGTTGGGGAGACCCAGTACTTC	CGTRNGGRVGETQYF
-	-	TRBV27	TRBJ2-7	TGTGCCAGCAGTTACGGACGCGAGCAGTACTTC	CASSYGREQYF
-	-	TRBV5-6	TRBJ1-2	TGTGCCAGCAGTGGCCGCAGGATTAACTATGGCTACACCTTC	CASSGRRINYGYTF
-	TRBD1	TRBV5-1	TRBJ2-1	TGCGCCAGCACCCGGGACAGTTACAATGAGCAGTTCTTC	CASTRDSYNEQFF
-	-	TRBV12-3/TRBV12-4	TRBJ1-2	TGTGCCAGCAGTTTTTTCGGCTATGGCTACACCTTC	CASSFFGYGYTF
-	-	TRBV13	TRBJ1-4	TGTGCCAGCAGCTTAGGGAGCGAAGGGCGTCGGGAAAAACTGTTTTTT	CASSLGSEGRREKLFF
-	-	TRBV5-1	TRBJ1-6	TGCGCCAGCAGCTTGGCAGGAGGGGAATATAATTCACCCCTCCACTTT	CASSLAGGEYNSPLHF
-	-	TRBV5-6	TRBJ1-6	TGTGCCAGCAGCCCAGTCCGGGACTCTAATTCACCCCTCCACTTT	CASSPVRDSNSPLHF
few	-	TRBV28	TRBJ1-2	TGTGCCAGTCATGGGGCAGCTGAGGTAGAGGCTAACTATGGCTACACCTTC	CASHGAAEVEANYGYTF
-	TRBD1	TRBV12-3/TRBV12-4	TRBJ1-1	TGTGCCAGCAGTTTCGTCGACAGGGTGGGGGCTTTCTTT	CASSFVDRVGAFF
-	-	TRBV19	TRBJ1-5	TGTGCCAGTAGCCCTAGACGGGAAATTGGACAGCCCCAGCATTTT	CASSPRREIGQPQHF
-	-	TRBV7-8	TRBJ1-2	TGTGCCAGCAGCTTAACTACTCCGGGAAGTGGCTACACCTTC	CASSLTTPGSGYTF
-	-	TRBV19	TRBJ1-2	TGTGCCAGTAGATTAGGGCTGGCGGGAGGCTACACCTTC	CASRLGLAGGYTF
-	TRBD2	TRBV27	TRBJ2-2	TGTGCCAGCTCCCCTGGGCGGGAGTGGGGATTGGGGGTAATCACCGGGGAGCTGTTTTTT	CASSPGREWGLGVITGELFF
once	-	TRBV9	TRBJ2-5	TGTGCCAGCAGCGAATCACACGGACTACTCCAAGAGACCCAGTACTTC	CASSESHGLLQETQYF
-	-	TRBV2	TRBJ2-7	TGTGCCAGCAGTGTCCTAGATAGCTCCTACGAGCAGTACTTC	CASSVLDSSYEQYF
-	TRBD2	TRBV15	TRBJ2-1	TGTGCCACCAGCAGGGGTAGCGGGATTGAGCAGTTCTTC	CATSRGSGIEQFF
-	-	TRBV2	TRBJ2-7	TGTGCCAGCAGTGGGTTAGGCACCTACGAGCAGTACTTC	CASSGLGTYEQYF
once	TRBD1	TRBV6-1	TRBJ1-2	TGTGCCAGCAGTGAAAGTCGCAGGGGGCAGGGCTACACCTTC	CASSESRRGQGYTF
-	TRBD1	TRBV27	TRBJ1-5	TGTGCCAGCAGTTCCGGGACAGGGGGGTTTCAGCCCCAGCATTTT	CASSSGTGGFQPQHF
-	-	TRBV20-1	TRBJ2-7	TGCAGTGCTACTTTGCCCTACGAGCAGTACTTC	CSATLPYEQYF
-	-	TRBV14	TRBJ1-6	TGTGCCAGCAGCCAAGTGGCTCGACCCCTCCACTTT	CASSQVARPLHF